This T cell receptor (beta chain) is from a study of T cells in narcolepsy. Study-wide context: Enrolled donors included narcolepsy type 1 or type 2 patients and healthy controls.

In the case of this clone: What it binds is not known.

Germline V gene data show CDR1 as SNHLY and CDR2 as FYNNEI. The CDR3 runs to 13 residues. V dropped 6 bases and J dropped 6 bases, with 13 bases sitting between them. Overall study findings and caveats: No autoreactive T cell clone sequences appeared in some memory CD4+ repertoires. Healthy controls reportedly lacked the autoreactive clonotypes serially found in patients' blood. HCRT-specific and TRIB2-specific autoreactive clonotypes appeared among same-patient CSF and blood CD4+ clonotypes.

Sequencing used immunoSEQ multiplex PCR; TCRdb keeps in-frame clones, though not all of them. The sample records about 40,000 clones, about 87% being singletons. This TCR was sampled from a human donor with narcolepsy. J is TRBJ2-3 and V is TRBV2; D might be TRBD2 (6 bases). Sequencing was performed on CD45RA- memory CD4+ T cells from PBMCs. The CDR3 DNA reads TGTGCCAGCAGGGAAACGCTAGCGGATACGCAGTATTTT. Protein: CASRETLADTQYF.